This T cell receptor (beta chain) emerged from a study of metastatic and nonmetastatic thyroid tumors (dated by TCRdb to about 2020). About the investigation overall: The researchers compared repertoires between peripheral blood samples and tumor or nodule tissue samples from patients with malignant or benign thyroid disease.

None of the patients had been given any treatment before thyroid surgery. The study retrospectively analysed patient clinical samples collected from the early 2010s to the late 2010s using T-cell receptor beta sequencing. Summary of the overall study and its limitations: TCR beta diversity was reported as significantly higher in malignant tumors than in benign nodules, in both blood and tumor samples.

The library was prepared using PCR. For sequencing, an Illumina HiSeq 4000 was employed. High-throughput sequencing was used to profile the CDR3 region of the TCR beta-chain in every patient. For the original study's pipeline: Drawing on CDR3 differences between clinicopathological groups, the researchers built a classifier meant to tell apart patients with distant-metastatic papillary thyroid cancer. To measure repertoire diversity the researchers used the Shannon index, while the Morisita-Horn index served to gauge how similar the tumor and blood repertoires were. In-frame beta chains were kept once TCRdb had trimmed the public reads at Q25 with fastp and called clones with MiXCR. The V and J calls follow TCRdb's processing rather than the paper's. The sample contains 30,000 to 40,000 clones, around an eighth of them found a single time. The leading ten clones occupy approximately 9.5% of the sample.

The germline V gene (reference sequence) provides CDR1 MNHEY and CDR2 SMNVEV. The CDR3 sequence holds 18 residues, the cysteine and phenylalanine included. Only the CDR3 region is kept as DNA, spanning 54 bases read in frame from base 1. V was cut back by 2 bases and J by 1 base, leaving a gap of 18 bases between them. The table lists this clone with many counts. Its antigen is currently not known. Per-base quality was not reported, and no clone a single base away is much larger than it. Sample: blood. The TCR sequence derives from a female donor with papillary thyroid cancer or a benign thyroid nodule (not recorded which). Some clones in this sample may be carry-over from other donors' samples. The sequence is built from TRBV27 and TRBJ2-4; TRBD1 is possibly the D segment (5 matching bases). In nucleotide form, the sequence is TGTGCCAGCAGTTTAACAGGATCGTCCGATTTCGCCAAAAACATTCAGTACTTC. It translates to CASSLTGSSDFAKNIQYF.